This T cell receptor (beta chain) emerged from a study of breast tumors, draining lymph nodes, adjacent tissues. TCRdb itself ran the multiplex PCR reads through MiXCR, one entry per CDR3 protein. Altogether about 200,000 distinct CDR3 sequences are present, about 34% being singletons, with the ten largest covering approximately 3.6%. This clonotype has only a few counts. Its antigen is not identified. Axillary draining lymph nodes of breast cancer patients supplied the node samples. The V end was cut by 6 bases, the J end by 2 bases, with 19 bases between. From germline, CDR1 is DFQATT and CDR2 SNEGSKA (reference sequence). CDR3 length: 15 residues. Study-wide points: Most tumor T cells seemingly derive from lymph node, then expand in tumor. Luminal-like breast cancer showed significantly greater tumor-nontumor repertoire similarity than basal-like breast cancer did.

The TCR sequence derives from a female donor with breast cancer. Some clones in this sample may be carry-over from other donors' samples. Sequenced sample: axillary lymph node tissue. This chain uses TRBV20-1 with TRBJ2-5; weak D call: TRBD2 (5 bases). CDR3 nucleotide sequence: TGCAGTGCAAGCCGGGAAGGGAGCCGTCAAGAGACCCAGTACTTC. This gives the protein CSASREGSRQETQYF.